This T cell receptor beta chain was identified in a study of T cells in Graves' hyperthyroidism and ophthalmopathy. This clonotype was recorded many times. J lost 5 bases, V lost 5 bases, and 4 bases had no gene match. Germline CDR1 reads SNHLY; CDR2 reads FYNNEI. The CDR3 totals 15 residues. Using RNA transcripts as the source, TCR beta CDR3 regions were amplified. With the HTBI primer set, the TCR CDR3 went through a first round of RT-PCR. One entry per CDR3 protein, called by TCRdb with MiXCR from the multiplex PCR reads. The data hold fewer than 800,000 distinct CDR3 sequences, with about a sixth observed a single time.

The sequencing sample was made of blood. The receptor was derived from a man aged 18 to 29 with Graves' hyperthyroidism. The chain recombines TRBV2 with TRBJ2-1; 12 nucleotides match TRBD2. The CDR3 loop reads CASSPTSGGDNEQFF. The CDR3 region has the DNA TGTGCCAGCAGTCCGACTAGCGGGGGTGACAATGAGCAGTTCTTC.